Listed below are T cell receptor beta chains from one sample, sequenced in a study of CD8 T cells in Susac syndrome. TCRdb passed the immunoSEQ multiplex PCR reads through MiXCR, listing each CDR3 protein once. The data show about 85,000 distinct CDR3 sequences, about 95% seen once. Material: CD8+ T cells from PBMCs. The origin of the receptors is a human donor with Susac syndrome. CDR3s include the opening cysteine and the closing phenylalanine or tryptophan. Each record gives: D gene, clone size, V gene, J gene, CDR3 DNA, CDR3 protein. D genes are given only for firm matches. Size is stated for part of the rows, as once, few or many counts, or as a class when the clone is expanded.

d_gene: .; abundance: .; v_gene: TRBV6-6; j_gene: TRBJ1-1; CDR3nt: TGTGCCAGCAGCTCACTTTTGGGGGAGGACACTGAAGCTTTCTTT; CDR3aa: CASSSLLGEDTEAFF
d_gene: .; abundance: .; v_gene: TRBV5-1; j_gene: TRBJ2-1; CDR3nt: TGCGCCAGCAGCTGGGGCCCAACGACAGGCAATGAGCAGTTCTTC; CDR3aa: CASSWGPTTGNEQFF
d_gene: .; abundance: .; v_gene: TRBV30; j_gene: TRBJ2-1; CDR3nt: TGTGCCTGGAGTGTAGGCAGCTACAATGAGCAGTTCTTC; CDR3aa: CAWSVGSYNEQFF
d_gene: TRBD2; abundance: .; v_gene: TRBV5-1; j_gene: TRBJ2-3; CDR3nt: TGCGCCAGCAGCCAACTAGCGGGAGCAGGTGATACGCAGTATTTT; CDR3aa: CASSQLAGAGDTQYF
d_gene: .; abundance: .; v_gene: TRBV20-1; j_gene: TRBJ2-5; CDR3nt: TGCAGTGCTCCCCAGGAGGCACAAGAGACCCAGTACTTC; CDR3aa: CSAPQEAQETQYF
d_gene: .; abundance: .; v_gene: TRBV6-6; j_gene: TRBJ1-5; CDR3nt: TGTGCCAGCAGTCCCTGGGGGGGCAATCAGCCCCAGCATTTT; CDR3aa: CASSPWGGNQPQHF
d_gene: .; abundance: .; v_gene: TRBV29-1; j_gene: TRBJ2-7; CDR3nt: TGCAGCGTTGAAGGCGAGGACAGATCCTACGAGCAGTACTTC; CDR3aa: CSVEGEDRSYEQYF
d_gene: .; abundance: .; v_gene: TRBV28; j_gene: TRBJ2-7; CDR3nt: TGTGCCAGCAGTTTAATGGAGTCTAGGCAGTACTTC; CDR3aa: CASSLMESRQYF
d_gene: TRBD1; abundance: .; v_gene: TRBV20-1; j_gene: TRBJ2-1; CDR3nt: TGCAGTGCTAAGGGACAGGGTGGGCTATACAATGAGCAGTTCTTC; CDR3aa: CSAKGQGGLYNEQFF
d_gene: TRBD1; abundance: .; v_gene: TRBV29-1; j_gene: TRBJ2-4; CDR3nt: TGCAGCGTTGAAACGGGACAGGGGGTAGCCAAAAACATTCAGTACTTC; CDR3aa: CSVETGQGVAKNIQYF
d_gene: .; abundance: once; v_gene: TRBV15; j_gene: TRBJ2-1; CDR3nt: TGTGCCACCAGCAGAGAAGGAGGGGATGAGCAGTTCTTC; CDR3aa: CATSREGGDEQFF
d_gene: TRBD2; abundance: .; v_gene: TRBV18; j_gene: TRBJ2-1; CDR3nt: TGTGCCAGCTCACCACCGAATCTAGCGGGGCGTAGCTCCTACAATGAGCAGTTCTTC; CDR3aa: CASSPPNLAGRSSYNEQFF
d_gene: .; abundance: .; v_gene: TRBV20-1; j_gene: TRBJ2-1; CDR3nt: TGCAGTGCGCTAGACGGTTGGACCTCCTACAATGAGCAGTTCTTC; CDR3aa: CSALDGWTSYNEQFF
d_gene: TRBD2; abundance: .; v_gene: TRBV5-6; j_gene: TRBJ2-1; CDR3nt: TGTGCCGCCCGGCCACTAGCGGGAGGTGAGCAGTTCTTC; CDR3aa: CAARPLAGGEQFF
d_gene: .; abundance: .; v_gene: TRBV30; j_gene: TRBJ1-5; CDR3nt: TGTGCCTGGAGGGCGGGGGGCGATCAGCCCCAGCATTTT; CDR3aa: CAWRAGGDQPQHF
d_gene: TRBD2; abundance: .; v_gene: TRBV7-9; j_gene: TRBJ2-7; CDR3nt: TGTGCCAGCAGCTCAACCGGACTAGAGGACGAGCAGTACTTC; CDR3aa: CASSSTGLEDEQYF
d_gene: .; abundance: once; v_gene: TRBV30; j_gene: TRBJ1-2; CDR3nt: TGTGCCTGGAGTTCAGCACTCAACTATGGCTACACCTTC; CDR3aa: CAWSSALNYGYTF
d_gene: .; abundance: .; v_gene: TRBV29-1; j_gene: TRBJ2-3; CDR3nt: TGCAGCCTCTGGGCAGGGTGGGCAGATACGCAGTATTTT; CDR3aa: CSLWAGWADTQYF
d_gene: .; abundance: .; v_gene: TRBV24-1; j_gene: TRBJ2-5; CDR3nt: TGTGCCACCAGTGACGGACTTCGGGGGACCCAGTACTTC; CDR3aa: CATSDGLRGTQYF
d_gene: TRBD2; abundance: .; v_gene: TRBV20-1; j_gene: TRBJ2-1; CDR3nt: TGCAGTGCTAGACCCGCCCCGGCACTAGCGGGGACCTCCTACAATGAGCAGTTCTTC; CDR3aa: CSARPAPALAGTSYNEQFF
d_gene: .; abundance: .; v_gene: TRBV5-6; j_gene: TRBJ2-7; CDR3nt: TGTGCCAGCAGCTTGCCTCACGAGCAGTACTTC; CDR3aa: CASSLPHEQYF
d_gene: TRBD1; abundance: once; v_gene: TRBV30; j_gene: TRBJ1-1; CDR3nt: TGTGCCTGGGAGACAGGGTTAGGTACTGAAGCTTTCTTT; CDR3aa: CAWETGLGTEAFF
d_gene: .; abundance: .; v_gene: TRBV14; j_gene: TRBJ2-5; CDR3nt: TGTGCCAGCAGCTCCCAAGTGGGGTACCAAGAGACCCAGTACTTC; CDR3aa: CASSSQVGYQETQYF
d_gene: TRBD2; abundance: .; v_gene: TRBV4-2; j_gene: TRBJ2-7; CDR3nt: TGTGCCAGCAGCCAAGACTATGGGACTAGCAGCTACGAGCAGTACTTC; CDR3aa: CASSQDYGTSSYEQYF
d_gene: .; abundance: .; v_gene: TRBV5-1; j_gene: TRBJ2-7; CDR3nt: TGCGCCAGCAGCTTTTCTAGCGACAGCTCCTACGAGCAGTACTTC; CDR3aa: CASSFSSDSSYEQYF
d_gene: TRBD1; abundance: .; v_gene: TRBV9; j_gene: TRBJ2-7; CDR3nt: TGTGCCAGCAGCGCAAACCCGGACAGGGAGAAGAACGAGCAGTACTTC; CDR3aa: CASSANPDREKNEQYF
d_gene: TRBD2; abundance: .; v_gene: TRBV20-1; j_gene: TRBJ2-7; CDR3nt: TGCAGTGCTAGAGATCTGGTCGGGAGGGCCTACGAGCAGTACTTC; CDR3aa: CSARDLVGRAYEQYF
d_gene: .; abundance: .; v_gene: TRBV29-1; j_gene: TRBJ1-1; CDR3nt: TGCAGCGTTATTGTGGCGGTTGAAGCTTTCTTT; CDR3aa: CSVIVAVEAFF
d_gene: .; abundance: .; v_gene: TRBV29-1; j_gene: TRBJ2-7; CDR3nt: TGCAGCGTTGATGACAGCGACTCCTACGAGCAGTACTTC; CDR3aa: CSVDDSDSYEQYF
d_gene: .; abundance: .; v_gene: TRBV27; j_gene: TRBJ1-2; CDR3nt: TGTGCCAGCAGTTTATCGCGGCGGCCAGACTATGGCTACACCTTC; CDR3aa: CASSLSRRPDYGYTF
d_gene: TRBD2; abundance: .; v_gene: TRBV20-1; j_gene: TRBJ2-1; CDR3nt: TGCAGTGCTAACTGGGACTACTCCTACAATGAGCAGTTCTTC; CDR3aa: CSANWDYSYNEQFF
d_gene: .; abundance: .; v_gene: TRBV6-2/TRBV6-3; j_gene: TRBJ1-1; CDR3nt: TGTGCCAGCATGTGGACGGCGAACACTGAAGCTTTCTTT; CDR3aa: CASMWTANTEAFF
d_gene: .; abundance: .; v_gene: TRBV6-5; j_gene: TRBJ1-1; CDR3nt: TGTGCCAGCAGTTACTCAGATACAGGGAACACTGAAGCTTTCTTT; CDR3aa: CASSYSDTGNTEAFF
d_gene: .; abundance: once; v_gene: TRBV27; j_gene: TRBJ1-1; CDR3nt: TGTGCCAGCAGTTTTTTGGGGGGCACTGAAGCTTTCTTT; CDR3aa: CASSFLGGTEAFF
d_gene: .; abundance: .; v_gene: TRBV6-2/TRBV6-3; j_gene: TRBJ2-2; CDR3nt: TGTGCCAGCAGTTACTCGTATCTCGGCACCTATACCGGGGAGCTGTTTTTT; CDR3aa: CASSYSYLGTYTGELFF
d_gene: TRBD1; abundance: .; v_gene: TRBV6-2/TRBV6-3; j_gene: TRBJ1-5; CDR3nt: TGTGCCACACGGACAGGGGGCTACCAGCCCCAGCATTTT; CDR3aa: CATRTGGYQPQHF
d_gene: .; abundance: .; v_gene: TRBV6-2/TRBV6-3; j_gene: TRBJ2-6; CDR3nt: TGTGCCAGCCTGGGTGGGGCCAACGTCCTGACTTTC; CDR3aa: CASLGGANVLTF
d_gene: .; abundance: once; v_gene: TRBV12-3/TRBV12-4; j_gene: TRBJ1-5; CDR3nt: TGTGCCAGCAGTTTCTCTACCCATCAGCCCCAGCATTTT; CDR3aa: CASSFSTHQPQHF
d_gene: TRBD2; abundance: once; v_gene: TRBV3-1; j_gene: TRBJ2-1; CDR3nt: TGTGCCAGCAGCCGACTAGCGGGAGGATCAAATGAGCAGTTCTTC; CDR3aa: CASSRLAGGSNEQFF
d_gene: .; abundance: .; v_gene: TRBV4-1; j_gene: TRBJ2-3; CDR3nt: TGCGCCAGCAGCCAAGGAATGGGGCAGGGGGGTCCAGATACGCAGTATTTT; CDR3aa: CASSQGMGQGGPDTQYF
d_gene: .; abundance: .; v_gene: TRBV7-2; j_gene: TRBJ2-2; CDR3nt: TGTGCCAGCAGTCGAGGATCCGGGGAGCTGTTTTTT; CDR3aa: CASSRGSGELFF
d_gene: TRBD2; abundance: .; v_gene: TRBV7-8; j_gene: TRBJ2-3; CDR3nt: TGTGCCAGCAGCTTATGGGCTAGCGGGAGTATAGATACGCAGTATTTT; CDR3aa: CASSLWASGSIDTQYF
d_gene: .; abundance: .; v_gene: TRBV29-1; j_gene: TRBJ2-2; CDR3nt: TGCAGCGTTAGGAGTTGGGACACCGGGGAGCTGTTTTTT; CDR3aa: CSVRSWDTGELFF
d_gene: .; abundance: .; v_gene: TRBV11-2; j_gene: TRBJ1-1; CDR3nt: TGTGCCAGCAGCTTAGAAAAGGGAGCCGAAGCTTTCTTT; CDR3aa: CASSLEKGAEAFF